The present entry profiles one TCR beta chain with its context. Its antigen is currently unknown. This record comes from a study of cytomegalovirus exposure and HLA in healthy donors. PCR amplification relied on 60 Vbeta primers (plus 13 Jbeta primers). Method: immunoSEQ multiplex PCR; TCRdb's copy keeps in-frame clones and lacks some. The sample carries about 180,000 clones, around four fifths recorded once. This CDR3 region has 16 residues. Germline CDR1 GTSNPN, CDR2 SVGIG (reference sequence). V was clipped by 2 bases and J by 4 bases, with 20 bases between them. Overall study findings and caveats: In an earlier analysis, about 87% or about 30%: the productive usage of most TCR beta V segments. CMV serostatus was the sole immune exposure information available.

What was sequenced was PBMCs. This receptor was obtained from a man between 18 and 29 years old in good health and CMV-seronegative. V is TRBV30 and J is TRBJ2-5; tentative D call: TRBD2 (6 bases). The CDR3 protein is CAWSPGHPGRGETQYF. The CDR3 DNA sequence: TGTGCCTGGAGTCCCGGGCACCCGGGGCGGGGAGAGACCCAGTACTTC.